Here is one TCR beta chain with its context. Its antigen remains unknown. The sample comes from a study of blood T cells in healthy people across ages. Study-wide results and caveats: Because donor CMV status was unknown, expanded clonotype changes were possibly confounded. A greater number of naive CD4+ cells and higher diversity distinguished long-lived donors from aged donors.

The junction had 8 bases not matched to a gene; V was cut back by 8 bases and J by 11 bases. This CDR3 region has 13 residues. Germline V lookup: CDR1 MNHNY, CDR2 SVGAGI (reference sequence). For the second PCR, which ran for roughly 7 to 11 cycles, a sample-barcoded 5' primer and a J-beta primer mix were used. Using its own MiXCR run on the 5' RACE reads, TCRdb lists one record per CDR3 protein. Seen here are 1.5 million to 2 million distinct CDR3 sequences, just under 50% observed once, and the top ten hold more than 2%. The J gene is TRBJ1-4, the V gene TRBV6-6, with 10 bases matching TRBD1. The TCR was taken from a woman aged 40-49 years in good health. Sequenced material: blood. The CDR3 DNA sequence: TGTGCCAGCGGGGACAGGGGCCGTCGGAAACTGTTTTTT. It encodes CASGDRGRRKLFF.